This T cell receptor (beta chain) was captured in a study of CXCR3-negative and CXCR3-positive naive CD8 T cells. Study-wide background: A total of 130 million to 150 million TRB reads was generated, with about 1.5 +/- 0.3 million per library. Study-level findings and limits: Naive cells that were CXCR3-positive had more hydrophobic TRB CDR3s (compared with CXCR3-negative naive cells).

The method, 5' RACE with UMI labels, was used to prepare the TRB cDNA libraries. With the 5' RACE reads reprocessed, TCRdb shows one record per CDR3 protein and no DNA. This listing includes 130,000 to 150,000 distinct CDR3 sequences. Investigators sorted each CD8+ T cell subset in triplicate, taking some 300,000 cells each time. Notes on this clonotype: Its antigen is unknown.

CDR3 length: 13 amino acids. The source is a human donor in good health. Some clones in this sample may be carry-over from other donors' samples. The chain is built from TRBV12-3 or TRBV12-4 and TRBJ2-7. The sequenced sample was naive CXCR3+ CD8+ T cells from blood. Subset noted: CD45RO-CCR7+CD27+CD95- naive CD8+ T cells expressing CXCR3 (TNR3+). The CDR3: CASRPASPYEQYF.